This T cell receptor beta chain was sequenced for a study of control samples from healthy donors and cancer patients. Sequencing was performed with immunoSEQ multiplex PCR; in TCRdb, only in-frame clones are kept and a portion is missing. The table includes some 89,000 clones, more than 70% detected once. Germline CDR1 and CDR2: SGHRS and YFSETQ. The CDR3 loop spans 15 amino acids. With 3 bases removed from V and 1 base from J, the gap between germline ends came to 8 bases. The specimen was blood. This receptor was obtained from a woman between 35 and 50 years old in good health. The chain joins TRBV5-1 to TRBJ2-6; D unclear. CDR3 region: CASSYGASGANVLTF. In DNA, the CDR3 is TGCGCCAGCAGCTACGGAGCTTCTGGGGCCAACGTCCTGACTTTC.